The 20 T cell receptor beta chains below were found in one sample sequenced in a study of high-grade serous ovarian cancer treatment subgroups. Sequenced by immunoSEQ multiplex PCR; TCRdb stores in-frame clones only, minus some. This table holds roughly 20,000 clones, approximately 81% found once. Tumor samples were obtained before definitive surgery or chemotherapy. The sample consisted of tumor tissue. The source of these receptors is a human donor with high-grade serous ovarian cancer.

This clone was found a few times. The chain is built from TRBV6-5 and TRBJ1-2; tentative D call: TRBD1 (6 bases). The V gene's germline CDR1 is MNHEY and CDR2 SVGAGI. The V gene lost 4 bases and the J gene lost 5 bases, with 17 bases spanning the gap. The CDR3 consists of 15 residues. The CDR3 region has the DNA TGTGCCAGCAGTTCGACAGGTGAAGAACTTTATGGCTACACCTTC. The encoded protein is CASSSTGEELYGYTF.

This clone occurred once. The V and J genes are TRBV5-6 and TRBJ1-4; D ambiguous. Germline assignment: CDR1 SGHDT and CDR2 YYEEEE. CDR3 length equals 17 residues. V lost 0 bases to trimming and J lost 0 bases, with 12 bases between them. In DNA, the CDR3 is TGTGCCAGCAGCTTGGCCCTTTTTGCCGCAACTAATGAAAAACTGTTTTTT. It specifies CASSLALFAATNEKLFF.

J is TRBJ1-5 and V is TRBV7-9; D gene unclear. The length of the CDR3 is 14 residues. V gave up 5 bases and J gave up 0 bases, with 8 bases separating them. Germline loops: CDR1 SEHNR, CDR2 FQNEAQ (reference sequence). CDR3 sequence (DNA): TGTGCCAGCAGCCACGGGATTAGCAATCAGCCCCAGCATTTT. This sequence encodes CASSHGISNQPQHF.

V gene TRBV2 combines with J gene TRBJ2-1; the D is unclear. Germline V gives CDR1 SNHLY, CDR2 FYNNEI. CDR3 length: 12 residues. Trimming took 6 bases from V and 7 from J, leaving 10 bases between them. CDR3 amino acids: CASRDLRNEQFF. CDR3 DNA: TGTGCCAGCAGGGACCTAAGAAATGAGCAGTTCTTC. The variable domain in full, with the rest retrieved from reference TRBV2 and TRBJ2-1, is EPEVTQTPSHQVTQMGQEVILRCVPISNHLYFYWYRQILGQKVEFLVSFYNNEISEKSEIFDDQFSVERPDGSNFTLKIRSTKLEDSAMYFCASRDLRNEQFFGPGTRLTVL.

The chain links TRBV15 to TRBJ2-7, with a tentative D call TRBD2 (5 bases). This CDR3 spans 13 amino acids. Per germline, CDR1 LNHNV and CDR2 YYDKDF (reference sequence). The ends were cut back, 3 bases at V and 2 bases at J, with 8 bases in the middle. DNA for the CDR3: TGTGCCACCAGCAGGGGCGGGCCCTACGAGCAGTACTTC. Protein product: CATSRGGPYEQYF.

This clone showed up just once. The V gene is TRBV5-1, the J gene TRBJ2-3; no definite D call. CDR1 is SGHRS, CDR2 YFSETQ, per germline. This CDR3 is built from 14 residues. The V gene lost 1 base and the J gene lost 4 bases, with 10 bases spanning the gap. This CDR3 reads CASSLTLGPDTQYF. CDR3 nucleotide sequence: TGCGCCAGCAGCTTGACTCTCGGGCCAGATACGCAGTATTTT.

The chain links TRBV4-1 to TRBJ2-1, with 10 positions matching TRBD2. V shed 4 bases, J shed 9 bases, and the junction held 21 bases outside the gene matches. Per germline, CDR1 MGHRA and CDR2 YSYEKL. The CDR3 covers 19 residues. CDR3 nucleotide sequence: TGCGCCAGCAGCCTTGCCCATCGTTGGACTAGCGGAGAAGGTGGTGAGCAGTTCTTC. Translating it yields CASSLAHRWTSGEGGEQFF.

This chain joins TRBV6-5 and TRBJ2-2; D not certain. The CDR3 extends over 12 amino acids. Trimming left V 4 bases short and J 5 bases short, with 5 bases between. Per the germline V gene, CDR1 is MNHEY and CDR2 is SVGAGI. For the CDR3, the DNA is TGTGCCAGCAGTTTCCCAACCGGGGAGCTGTTTTTT. Translated: CASSFPTGELFF.

There are a few counts of this clone. The rearrangement links TRBV7-9 to TRBJ1-6, with D unresolved. Germline values: CDR1 SEHNR, CDR2 FQNEAQ (reference sequence). With 1 base removed from V and 9 bases from J, the gap between germline ends came to 4 bases. There are 12 residues in the CDR3. The CDR3, as DNA: TGTGCCAGCAGCTTAGACGGTTCACCCCTCCACTTT. Amino acid sequence: CASSLDGSPLHF.

This clone showed up just once. The V call is TRBV2, the J call TRBJ1-2, with TRBD1 identical over 7 bases. V was clipped by 6 bases and J by 3 bases; unmatched bases: 7. CDR1 SNHLY and CDR2 FYNNEI come from the germline V gene. The CDR3 loop spans 14 amino acids. Written as DNA, the CDR3 is TGTGCCAGCAGAGATTGGGACAGCTACTATGGCTACACCTTC. This gives the protein CASRDWDSYYGYTF.

This chain links TRBV11-2 with TRBJ2-3; the D is unclear. Germline CDR1 reads SGHAT; CDR2 reads FQNNGV. Trimming left V 4 bases short and J 6 bases short, with 11 bases between. CDR3 size: 13 residues. In nucleotides, the CDR3 is TGTGCCAGCAGCTCCGGTCGCTGGGATACGCAGTATTTT. Its protein is CASSSGRWDTQYF.

This chain links TRBV19 with TRBJ1-2; D is uncertain. Germline lookup yields CDR1 LNHDA and CDR2 SQIVND (reference sequence). V was pared by 9 bases and J by 0 bases, with 8 bases between. The CDR3 spans 12 residues. This chain's CDR3 is CASNRANYGYTF. CDR3 DNA sequence: TGTGCCAGCAACAGAGCTAACTATGGCTACACCTTC.

The chain is built from TRBV15 and TRBJ2-1; 7 bases line up with TRBD2. With V trimmed by 1 base and J by 2 bases, 11 bases remained unmatched. The CDR3 consists of 18 residues. Looked up from germline, CDR1 is LNHNV and CDR2 is YYDKDF (reference sequence). Here the CDR3 DNA reads TGTGCCACCAGCAGAGGTCCTAGCGGTAAACCTCCCTACAATGAGCAGTTCTTC. Its translation: CATSRGPSGKPPYNEQFF. The whole variable domain, filled in from reference TRBV15 and TRBJ2-1, reads DAMVIQNPRYQVTQFGKPVTLSCSQTLNHNVMYWYQQKSSQAPKLLFHYYDKDFNNEADTPDNFQSRRPNTSFCFLDIRSPGLGDTAMYLCATSRGPSGKPPYNEQFFGPGTRLTVL.

V usage is TRBV15 and J usage is TRBJ1-1; D possibly corresponds to TRBD1 (6 bases). Between the trimmed V and J ends, which lost 5 bases and 10 bases, there was a span of 17 bases. CDR1 is LNHNV and CDR2 is YYDKDF in the germline V gene (reference sequence). The CDR3 loop spans 13 amino acids. The CDR3 coding sequence is TGTGCCACCAGCCCGAGGGGGGGCCTGGGAGCTTTCTTT. As protein: CATSPRGGLGAFF.

The chain has TRBV7-3 and TRBJ1-1; 11 bases fit TRBD1. The trim removed 4 bases at V and 1 base at J, leaving 5 bases unmatched. The CDR3 consists of 16 residues. Germline CDR1 SGHTA, CDR2 FQGTGA. The CDR3: CASSWTGGGTNTEAFF. Written as DNA, the CDR3 is TGTGCCAGCAGCTGGACAGGGGGCGGAACGAACACTGAAGCTTTCTTT.

J is TRBJ2-6 and V is TRBV5-1; 11 bases are shared with TRBD2. Germline V gene data show CDR1 as SGHRS and CDR2 as YFSETQ. V was clipped by 0 bases and J by 4 bases; unmatched bases: 6. The length of the CDR3 is 18 residues. The chain's CDR3 is CASSLAGLAGGGANVLTF. The CDR3, as DNA: TGCGCCAGCAGCTTGGCAGGTCTAGCGGGAGGCGGGGCCAACGTCCTGACTTTC.

The V gene is TRBV5-5, the J gene TRBJ2-5; possible D gene TRBD1, 5 bases. Deletions cut 5 bases from V and 4 bases from J, with 12 bases between. Germline lookup yields CDR1 SGHKS and CDR2 YYEKEE (reference sequence). CDR3 size: 13 residues. This chain's CDR3 is CASSTGYTETQYF. The DNA of the CDR3 is TGTGCCAGCAGTACAGGATATACAGAGACCCAGTACTTC.

DNA of the CDR3: TGTGCCAGCAGCGCTGGGGACAGGGTGTACACTGAAGCTTTCTTT. Encoded protein: CASSAGDRVYTEAFF. The chain has TRBV9 and TRBJ1-1, with 9 nucleotides matching TRBD1. CDR1 and CDR2 (germline): SGDLS, YYNGEE. The CDR3 length is 15 residues. Losses at the gene ends were 3 bases for V and 3 bases for J; bases not matched to a gene: 6. The variable domain in full, with the rest retrieved from reference TRBV9 and TRBJ1-1, is DSGVTQTPKHLITATGQRVTLRCSPRSGDLSVYWYQQSLDQGLQFLIQYYNGEERAKGNILERFSAQQFPDLHSELNLSSLELGDSALYFCASSAGDRVYTEAFFGQGTRLTVV.

The V call is TRBV11-2, the J call TRBJ2-1; 11 bases are a match to TRBD2. The CDR3 contains 15 residues. Germline CDR1 reads SGHAT; CDR2 reads FQNNGV. V was pared by 6 bases and J by 7 bases, with 8 bases of the junction left unmatched. The chain's CDR3 is CASRPAGTSGNEQFF. CDR3 DNA: TGTGCCAGCAGGCCGGCAGGGACTAGCGGAAATGAGCAGTTCTTC.

The chain links TRBV7-9 to TRBJ1-2; TRBD1 is a possible D gene (5 bases). Germline V lookup: CDR1 SEHNR, CDR2 FQNEAQ (reference sequence). The CDR3 covers 13 residues. V lost 3 bases and J lost 6, with 11 bases in between. As DNA, the CDR3 is TGTGCCAGCAGCTTCGGACGGGGCGATGGCTACACCTTC. It translates to CASSFGRGDGYTF.